This entry features one TCR beta chain sequence. This record comes from a study of early T cells in non-severe SARS-CoV-2 infection. V dropped 2 bases and J dropped 6 bases, with 14 bases sitting between them. The CDR3 runs to 14 residues. Germline CDR1 reads SGHTA; CDR2 reads FQGNSA. TCRdb independently ran MiXCR on the 5' RACE reads; one entry per CDR3 protein. The profile covers some 82,000 distinct CDR3 sequences, with 12% appearing a single time and 4.4% taken by the ten largest. This clonotype originated in an adult who was a healthcare worker with PCR-confirmed SARS-CoV-2 infection or an uninfected control (not recorded which). This chain links TRBV7-2 with TRBJ2-7, with D tentatively TRBD2 (5 bases). The sample in question was whole blood, obtained at baseline. The CDR3 DNA sequence: TGTGCCAGCAGCTTAAAAATCGGAGGTGGCGAGCAGTACTTC. It codes for CASSLKIGGGEQYF.